This TCR beta chain was identified during a study of CD8+ T cells in alopecia areata. Once RNA had been extracted, it was reverse transcribed into cDNA to act as the sequencing template. Sequencing was performed with immunoSEQ multiplex PCR; in TCRdb, only in-frame clones are kept and a portion is missing. The data contain 140,000 to 150,000 clones, 45% to 60% of them singletons. The clonotype comes from a human donor with alopecia areata. The source material was CD4+ T cells sorted from blood, sampled at week 0.

In DNA form, the CDR3 reads TGTGCCAGCAGTTTGCGAGTAGAAGAGACCCAGTACTTC. This translates into CASSLRVEETQYF. The chain has TRBV27 and TRBJ2-5; no definite D call. Per the germline V gene, CDR1 is MNHEY and CDR2 is SMNVEV (reference sequence). The ends were cut back, 3 bases at V and 3 bases at J, with 8 bases in the middle. The CDR3 sequence is 13 residues long.